This TCR beta chain was obtained from a study of blood T cell repertoires in COVID-19 (dated by TCRdb to between 2020 and 2021). In terms of the full investigation: Collaborator samples came from the United States, Italy and Spain and covered acute and convalescent phases of COVID-19. The prospective study material was composed of cDNA or gDNA derived from T cells, B-cell-depleted T cells, or PBMCs. The dataset comprised deeply sampled blood TCRbeta repertoires from subjects exposed to, actively infected with, or recovered from COVID-19. A freely available public database, intended as a resource for researchers studying the immune response to SARS-CoV-2, is where the repertoires were released. The samples were drawn from the first 160 participants of the ongoing ImmuneRACE study and from 1,254 subjects provided by 6 global collaborators. The sample metadata nearly always contained a de-identified subject ID, COVID-19 status, age in years and sex. Where HLA class I and class II types were available, the types were taken from metadata supplied by the sample provider, not from assay-based typing.

Spanning cysteine to phenylalanine, the CDR3 consists of 17 amino acids. This entry keeps only the CDR3 DNA: 51 bases, framed from base 1. V is reduced by 4 bases and J by 1 base, leaving a spacing of 21 bases between them. Based on the germline V gene, the CDR1 and CDR2 sequences are SGHRS and YFSETQ. TCRbeta CDR3 regions were amplified from genomic DNA using the immunoSEQ Assay, a bias-controlled multiplex PCR. In the authors' own workflow: Nucleated cell counts per sample were estimated from amplification of reference gene primers within the assay. To quantify the absolute abundance of each unique TCRbeta CDR3 rearrangement, sequence reads were collapsed and filtered. Productive Simpson clonality was computed per sample as the square root of Simpson's diversity index over productive rearrangements. The table was pulled from immuneACCESS by TCRdb, which kept in-frame rearrangements only. Such tables lose some clones; where checked, under half of the loss comes from unresolved V genes, and the rest has no known cause. The V and J calls and clone size were taken over from that table, and D and trimming were inferred from the DNA. For this sample there are fewer than 200,000 clones; about 72% appear just once. Roughly 17% of the sample is taken by the ten largest.

On this clone itself: There is no known antigen for this receptor. No base quality information exists; no much larger clone differs at one position.

Here is what the overall study found, with its caveats: How much clinical and demographic metadata was included differed by source and by participant, and the metadata was provided uncurated.

Participants in the prospective study were enrolled through a virtual design, were aged about 18 to 90 years, and lived in some 24 United States geographic areas. In the prospective study, participants were assigned to cohorts based on the clinical history participants reported in a screening survey and a study questionnaire. Recovered participants in ImmuneRACE Cohort 3 were defined as having two consecutive negative NP/OP PCR tests, clearance from a healthcare professional, or resolution of symptoms. Each participant in the prospective study had whole blood, serum and a nasopharyngeal or oropharyngeal swab collected by mobile phlebotomists. Additional blood draws and questionnaires over an approximately 2-month period could optionally be provided by prospective study participants. Before DNA extraction, blood samples from the prospective study were shipped at room temperature or frozen.

The receptor's source is a woman between 45 and 65 years old who had recovered from COVID-19. Specimen: PBMCs or T cells enriched from blood (not recorded which). The rearrangement joined TRBV5-1 to TRBJ2-7; a weak D assignment points to TRBD2 (6 bases agree). The nucleotide sequence reads TGCGCCAGCAGCGATCAATCGGGACTCTTGCTATCCTACGAGCAGTACTTC. This encodes CASSDQSGLLLSYEQYF.